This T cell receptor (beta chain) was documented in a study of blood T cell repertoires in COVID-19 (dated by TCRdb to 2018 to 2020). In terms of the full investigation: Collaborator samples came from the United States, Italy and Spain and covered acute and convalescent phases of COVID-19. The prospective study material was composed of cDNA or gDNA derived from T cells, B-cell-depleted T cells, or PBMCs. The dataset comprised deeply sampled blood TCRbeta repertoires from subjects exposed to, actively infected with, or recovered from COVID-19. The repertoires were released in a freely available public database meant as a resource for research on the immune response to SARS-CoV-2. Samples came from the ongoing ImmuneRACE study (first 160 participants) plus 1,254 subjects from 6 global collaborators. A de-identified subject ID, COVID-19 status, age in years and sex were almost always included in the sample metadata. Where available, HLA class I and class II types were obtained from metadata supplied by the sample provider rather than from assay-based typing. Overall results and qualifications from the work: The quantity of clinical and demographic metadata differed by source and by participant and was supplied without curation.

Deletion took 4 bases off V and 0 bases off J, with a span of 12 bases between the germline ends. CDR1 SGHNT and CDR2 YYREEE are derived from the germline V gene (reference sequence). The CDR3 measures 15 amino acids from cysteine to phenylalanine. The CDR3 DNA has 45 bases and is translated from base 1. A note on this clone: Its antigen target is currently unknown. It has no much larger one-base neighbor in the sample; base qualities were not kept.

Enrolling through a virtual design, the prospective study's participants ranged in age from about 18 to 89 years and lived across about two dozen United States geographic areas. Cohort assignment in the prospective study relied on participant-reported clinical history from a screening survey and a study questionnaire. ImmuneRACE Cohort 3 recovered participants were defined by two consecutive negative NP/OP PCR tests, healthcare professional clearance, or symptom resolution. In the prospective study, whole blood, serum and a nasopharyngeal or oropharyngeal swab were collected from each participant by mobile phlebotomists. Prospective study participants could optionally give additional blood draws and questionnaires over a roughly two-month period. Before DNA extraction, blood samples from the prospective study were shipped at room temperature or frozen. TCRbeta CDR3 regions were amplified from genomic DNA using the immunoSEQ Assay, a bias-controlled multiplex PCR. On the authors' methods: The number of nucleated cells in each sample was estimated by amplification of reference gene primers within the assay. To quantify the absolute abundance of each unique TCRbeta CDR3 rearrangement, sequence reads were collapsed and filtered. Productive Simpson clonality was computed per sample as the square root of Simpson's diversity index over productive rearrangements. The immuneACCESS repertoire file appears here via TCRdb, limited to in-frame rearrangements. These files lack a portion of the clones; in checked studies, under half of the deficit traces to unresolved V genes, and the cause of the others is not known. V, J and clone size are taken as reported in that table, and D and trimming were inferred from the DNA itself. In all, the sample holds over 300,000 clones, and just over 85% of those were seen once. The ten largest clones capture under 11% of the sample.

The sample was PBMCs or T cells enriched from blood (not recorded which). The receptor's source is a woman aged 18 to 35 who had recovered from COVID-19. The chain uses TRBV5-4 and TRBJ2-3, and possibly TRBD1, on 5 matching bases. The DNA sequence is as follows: TGTGCCAGCAGCATGCAGGGCTATAGCACAGATACGCAGTATTTT. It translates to CASSMQGYSTDTQYF.